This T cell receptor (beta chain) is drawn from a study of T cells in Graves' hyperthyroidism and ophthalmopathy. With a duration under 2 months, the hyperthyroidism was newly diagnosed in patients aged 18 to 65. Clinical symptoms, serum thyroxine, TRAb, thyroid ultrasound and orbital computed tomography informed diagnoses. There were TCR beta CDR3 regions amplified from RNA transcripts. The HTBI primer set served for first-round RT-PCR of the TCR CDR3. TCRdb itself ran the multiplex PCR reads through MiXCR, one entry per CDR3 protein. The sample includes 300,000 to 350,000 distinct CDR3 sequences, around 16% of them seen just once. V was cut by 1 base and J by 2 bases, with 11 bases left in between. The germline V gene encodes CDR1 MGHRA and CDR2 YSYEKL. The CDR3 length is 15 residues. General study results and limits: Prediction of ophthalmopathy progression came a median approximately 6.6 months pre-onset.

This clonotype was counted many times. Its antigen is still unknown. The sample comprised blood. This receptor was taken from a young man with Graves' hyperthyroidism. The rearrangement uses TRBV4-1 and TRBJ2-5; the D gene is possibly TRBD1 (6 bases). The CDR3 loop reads CASSQGGQGQETQYF. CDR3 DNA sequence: TGCGCCAGCAGCCAAGGGGGGCAGGGTCAAGAGACCCAGTACTTC.